In this sample, the clone carrying this T cell receptor beta chain turned up many times. Its specificity is unknown. The second PCR ran roughly 6 to 11 cycles with a sample-barcoded 5' primer and J-beta primers. TCRdb re-called the 5' RACE reads with MiXCR, one entry per CDR3 protein. The sample shows fewer than 900,000 distinct CDR3 sequences, roughly two fifths of them seen only once. These data belong to a study of blood T cells in healthy people across ages. Broader study findings: It was found that TCR beta diversity correlated strongly with the percentage of naive T cells. Unknown CMV status may confound age-related changes in expanded clones.

Healthy Caucasian individuals from Russia aged roughly 6 to 90 served as donors. They isolated at least 6 million PBMCs from each sample. The clonotype was recovered from a woman between 55 and 75 years old in good health. Specimen: blood.

The CDR3 protein is CASRTRDRGEQYF. DNA of the CDR3: TGTGCCAGCAGAACGCGAGACAGGGGCGAGCAGTACTTC. The chain has TRBV28 and TRBJ2-7; 8 bases match TRBD1. With 6 bases clipped from V and 6 bases from J, the junction kept 7 bases outside the gene matches. There are 13 residues in the CDR3. Germline CDR1 MDHEN, CDR2 SYDVKM.